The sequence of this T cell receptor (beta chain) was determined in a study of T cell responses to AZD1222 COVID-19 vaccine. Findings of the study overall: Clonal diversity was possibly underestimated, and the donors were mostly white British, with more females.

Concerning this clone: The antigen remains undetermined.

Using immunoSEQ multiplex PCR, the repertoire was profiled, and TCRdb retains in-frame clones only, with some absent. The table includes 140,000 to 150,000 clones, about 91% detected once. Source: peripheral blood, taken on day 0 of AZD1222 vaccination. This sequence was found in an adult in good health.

CDR3 in DNA: TGTGCCAGCAGCCCCATCTTGGCGACAGGGGGTAGTAATACGCCCCAGTACTTC. It yields the protein CASSPILATGGSNTPQYF. The V call is TRBV14, the J call TRBJ2-5, with TRBD1 matching 9 bases. V dropped 4 bases and J dropped 9; count of bases not matched to a gene: 21. This CDR3 spans 18 amino acids. Per the germline V gene, CDR1 is SGHDN and CDR2 is FVKESK.